This is a list of T cell receptor beta chains from one sample in a study of beta chain features in type 1 diabetes. Assay used: immunoSEQ multiplex PCR; TCRdb lists only in-frame clones, some missing. Of around 70,000 clones in the sample, just under 50% were seen once. Sequenced: central memory CD4+ T cells from blood. The receptors derive from a man younger than 45 with type 1 diabetes. Each CDR3 is given with its conserved first and last residue. A D gene is named only where the DNA matches it firmly.

v_call	j_call	d_call	cdr3_aa
TRBV2	TRBJ1-2	-	CASTEGGNYGYTF
TRBV2	TRBJ2-7	-	CASSEGTRSEQYF
TRBV18	TRBJ1-3	-	CASSPDSMSGNTIYF
TRBV30	TRBJ2-3	-	CAWSRKRGIGTDTQYF
TRBV18	TRBJ2-5	TRBD1	CASSRDRQETQYF
TRBV5-5	TRBJ1-1	-	CASATMNTEAFF
TRBV4-1	TRBJ2-3	TRBD1	CASSRTGGGINPSTDTQYF
TRBV18	TRBJ1-3	-	CASSPGLRDTIYF
TRBV5-4	TRBJ2-1	TRBD2	CASSVTGTSGSGQFF
TRBV10-3	TRBJ2-5	TRBD2	CAISADLAGGEETQYF
TRBV27	TRBJ2-2	-	CASSLFFGANTGELFF
TRBV4-1	TRBJ2-7	-	CASSQEPGYEQYF
TRBV30	TRBJ1-1	-	CAWSVNSGTEAFF
TRBV14	TRBJ2-1	TRBD2	CASSQDPSGYLSYNEQFF
TRBV29-1	TRBJ1-4	TRBD1	CSVRQGGGEKLFF
TRBV5-5	TRBJ2-7	TRBD1	CASSFGQGRDEQYF
TRBV29-1	TRBJ2-1	TRBD2	CSVGGLAGAGDNEQFF
TRBV15	TRBJ2-7	-	CATSTGQSYEQYF
TRBV9	TRBJ1-2	TRBD1	CASSDRGGNYGYTF
TRBV5-1	TRBJ1-1	-	CASKTELMNTEAFF
TRBV30	TRBJ2-3	TRBD2	CAWSVAGGPTDTQYF
TRBV7-9	TRBJ2-7	TRBD1	CASSLAGQGAVYEQYF
TRBV20-1	TRBJ2-1	TRBD2	CLCKRGNEQFF
TRBV5-1	-	-	CASSLAPSYEQYF
TRBV6-1	TRBJ2-3	-	CASKTGGGTDTQYF
TRBV4-2	TRBJ2-1	TRBD2	CASSQDPLAALYNEQFF
TRBV9	TRBJ1-6	-	CASSVGSGASSYNSPLHF
TRBV7-9	TRBJ1-4	-	CASSLETQQVKLFF
TRBV7-2	TRBJ2-7	TRBD2	CASSLVIAGGHEQYF
TRBV27	TRBJ2-7	TRBD2	CASSSLGTSGSYEQYF
TRBV7-2	TRBJ2-1	TRBD2	CASSLEFATSGRKNEQFF
TRBV5-1	TRBJ2-5	-	CASSPGQPPETQYF
TRBV11-2	TRBJ2-3	TRBD2	CASSLGTSDTDTQYF
TRBV25-1	TRBJ2-3	-	CASSIQGTDTQYF
TRBV19	TRBJ1-2	TRBD1	CASSIDPGGLSYTF
TRBV30	TRBJ2-7	TRBD1	CAWARGYEQYF
TRBV11-2	TRBJ2-7	TRBD2	CASSALAGVFEQYF
TRBV30	TRBJ1-1	-	CAWSAGQLNTEAFF
TRBV5-1	TRBJ2-1	TRBD2	CASTRGSGGADRSEQFF